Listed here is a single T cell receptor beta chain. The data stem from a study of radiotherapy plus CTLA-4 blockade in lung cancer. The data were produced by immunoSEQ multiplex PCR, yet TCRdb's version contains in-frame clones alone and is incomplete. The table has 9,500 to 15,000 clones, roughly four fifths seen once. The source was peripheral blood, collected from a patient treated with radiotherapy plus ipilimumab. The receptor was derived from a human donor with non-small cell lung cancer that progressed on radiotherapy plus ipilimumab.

The CDR3 sequence is CASSLNSGANVLTF. DNA for the CDR3: TGTGCCAGCAGCTTAAACTCTGGGGCCAACGTCCTGACTTTC. The chain links TRBV7-9 to TRBJ2-6; D not resolved. The germline V gene encodes CDR1 SEHNR and CDR2 FQNEAQ (reference sequence). The CDR3 extends over 14 amino acids. The germline V and J ends were trimmed by 2 bases and 0 bases, with 2 bases remaining between them.